This T cell receptor (beta chain) originates from a study of cytomegalovirus exposure and HLA in healthy donors. V was trimmed by 4 bases and J by 2 bases, leaving 15 bases between them. Germline CDR1 and CDR2: ENHRY and SYGVKD. The length of the CDR3 is 16 residues. The PCR employed 60 Vbeta primers together with 13 Jbeta primers. Some clones are missing from TCRdb's copy, which holds only in-frame ones; the method was immunoSEQ multiplex PCR. The table includes 130,000 or so clones, almost 85% detected once. This clonotype was obtained from a woman in her 40s in good health and CMV-seronegative. The specimen was PBMCs. J is TRBJ1-5 and V is TRBV10-3; tentative D call: TRBD1 (6 bases). The CDR3 region is CAISVLGQGGNQPQHF. The CDR3 DNA follows: TGTGCCATCAGTGTATTGGGACAAGGAGGCAATCAGCCCCAGCATTTT.